The entry below gives a single TCR beta chain sequence along with its context. Its antigen is not identified. The CDR3 contains 12 residues. Germline CDR1 and CDR2: SEHNR and FQNEAQ (reference sequence). V lost 8 bases and J 3 bases, leaving 8 bases between the germline ends. Measured with immunoSEQ multiplex PCR; TCRdb has only the in-frame clones, and not every one. In the table there are 42,000 or so clones, around 83% of which are singletons. These data are taken from a study of OX40 agonist ivuxolimab in advanced cancers. Study context: In this trial design, patients received ivuxolimab intravenously at 0.01 to 10 mg/kg every 2 weeks. Hepatocellular carcinoma, melanoma, renal cell or head and neck cancer affected the dose-escalation patients.

Study-wide findings and caveats: Expanded clones tended on average to be more numerous among CD8+ T cells than CD4+.

The sequences come from CD4+ or CD8+ T cells sorted from blood, collected in a trial of the OX40 agonist ivuxolimab. The V gene is TRBV7-9, the J gene TRBJ1-5; no clear D gene. The source is an adult with an advanced solid tumor such as melanoma, head and neck, liver or kidney cancer. The CDR3 sequence is CASGSNNQPQHF. DNA of the CDR3: TGTGCCAGCGGGAGTAACAATCAGCCCCAGCATTTT.